A selection of T cell receptor beta chains follows, all from one sample in a study of blood T cell repertoires in COVID-19. The table came from immunoSEQ multiplex PCR; TCRdb's copy has only in-frame clones and leaves some out. The sample has hundreds of thousands of clones, nearly 90% seen once. The sequenced sample consisted of PBMCs or T cells enriched from blood (not recorded which). The source of these receptors is a woman aged 25-40 years who had recovered from COVID-19. The CDR3 runs from the conserved cysteine through the conserved F or W. A D gene is named only where the DNA matches it firmly. Some rows have no size entry. The others give once, few or many, or a class for an expanded clone.

J: TRBJ1-2
size: .
V: TRBV7-9
D: TRBD1
DNA: TGTGCCAGCAGCTCGTCCGGGACAGGGAATTTCTATGGCTACACCTTC
CDR3: CASSSSGTGNFYGYTF

J: TRBJ1-1
size: once
V: TRBV7-3
D: .
DNA: TGTGCCAGCAGCTTAAACGGGGGGAACACTGAAGCTTTCTTT
CDR3: CASSLNGGNTEAFF

J: TRBJ1-4
size: once
V: TRBV2
D: .
DNA: TGTGCCAGCAAAAGGAACCCACTGGAGATTAATGAAAAACTGTTTTTT
CDR3: CASKRNPLEINEKLFF

J: TRBJ2-7
size: .
V: TRBV5-1
D: TRBD2
DNA: TGCGCCAGCAGCATTCAGCGGGAGGGCCTATACGAGCAGTACTTC
CDR3: CASSIQREGLYEQYF

J: TRBJ2-5
size: .
V: TRBV9
D: TRBD1
DNA: TGTGCCAGCAGCACACCGACAGGGGTGGAGGAGACCCAGTACTTC
CDR3: CASSTPTGVEETQYF

J: TRBJ1-2
size: .
V: TRBV11-3
D: .
DNA: TGTGCCAGCAGCTTAGGGTCTTTGGCGGGCGGCTACACCTTC
CDR3: CASSLGSLAGGYTF

J: TRBJ1-6
size: .
V: TRBV11-2
D: TRBD1
DNA: TGTGCCAGCAGCTCCACAGGGGAGAATTCACCCCTCCACTTT
CDR3: CASSSTGENSPLHF

J: TRBJ2-7
size: .
V: TRBV6-2/TRBV6-3
D: .
DNA: TGTGCCAGCAGCAAGACGGGATACTACGAGCAGTACTTC
CDR3: CASSKTGYYEQYF

J: TRBJ2-1
size: .
V: TRBV9
D: TRBD2
DNA: TGTGCCAGCAGCGTAGGCTCGGCGGGGGGGCCCTACAATGAGCAGTTCTTC
CDR3: CASSVGSAGGPYNEQFF

J: TRBJ1-1
size: once
V: TRBV5-1
D: .
DNA: TGCGCCAGCAGCTTGGGGGGTCAGGGGAACACTGAAGCTTTCTTT
CDR3: CASSLGGQGNTEAFF

J: TRBJ1-1
size: .
V: TRBV19
D: .
DNA: TGTGCCAGTAGTACCACCCGGGACACTGAAGCTTTCTTT
CDR3: CASSTTRDTEAFF

J: TRBJ1-6
size: .
V: TRBV14
D: TRBD1
DNA: TGTGCCAGCAGCACGGACAGGGGGCGCATGGTGAATTCACCCCTCCACTTT
CDR3: CASSTDRGRMVNSPLHF

J: TRBJ1-5
size: .
V: TRBV28
D: .
DNA: TGTGCCAGCACTCCACCCCCCTGGCAGGGCAATCAGCCCCAGCATTTT
CDR3: CASTPPPWQGNQPQHF

J: TRBJ1-5
size: .
V: TRBV7-2
D: .
DNA: TGTGCCAGCAGCCGAGACAGTAATCAGCCCCAGCATTTT
CDR3: CASSRDSNQPQHF

J: TRBJ2-5
size: .
V: TRBV4-1
D: TRBD2
DNA: TGCGCCAGCAGCCAAGCGGCTAGCGGTGGGACCCAGTACTTC
CDR3: CASSQAASGGTQYF

J: TRBJ2-2
size: .
V: TRBV5-1
D: TRBD1
DNA: TGCGCCAGCAGGCTGACAGGGGAGAACACCGGGGAGCTATTTTTT
CDR3: CASRLTGENTGELFF

J: TRBJ1-1
size: .
V: TRBV19
D: TRBD1
DNA: TGTGCCAGTAGTACGTCCCGGGACAGCCGGGACATATGGAACACTGAAGCTTTCTTT
CDR3: CASSTSRDSRDIWNTEAFF

J: TRBJ1-1
size: .
V: TRBV7-6
D: .
DNA: TGTGCCAGCAGCCTAAAGGGGGGGGCAAGGACTGAAGCTTTCTTT
CDR3: CASSLKGGARTEAFF

J: TRBJ2-6
size: .
V: TRBV28
D: .
DNA: TGTGCCAGCACCTTTGGAGGGTTGGCTGGGGCCAACGTCCTGACTTTC
CDR3: CASTFGGLAGANVLTF

J: TRBJ1-1
size: .
V: TRBV6-6
D: .
DNA: TGTGCCAGCAGGAGAACGGGGGTAAGGACTGAAGCTTTCTTT
CDR3: CASRRTGVRTEAFF

J: TRBJ1-1
size: .
V: TRBV4-3
D: .
DNA: TGCGCCAGCAGCCCGATGGAGGGAATGAACACTGAAGCTTTCTTT
CDR3: CASSPMEGMNTEAFF

J: TRBJ2-2
size: .
V: TRBV7-3
D: TRBD2
DNA: TGTGCCAGCAAACGAGGGGCTAGCGGGGGAGGATGGAACACCGGGGAGCTGTTTTTT
CDR3: CASKRGASGGGWNTGELFF

J: TRBJ2-5
size: once
V: TRBV7-8
D: TRBD2
DNA: TGTGCCAGCAGCTCACGAACCTTCAAACTAAGCGGGAGGGAAGAGACCCAGTACTTC
CDR3: CASSSRTFKLSGREETQYF

J: TRBJ1-2
size: .
V: TRBV4-1
D: .
DNA: TGCGCCAGCAGACAAGGGGCAGGGACTAACTATGGCTACACCTTC
CDR3: CASRQGAGTNYGYTF

J: TRBJ2-1
size: .
V: TRBV27
D: .
DNA: TGTGCCAGCAGTTTCCCCCCGGGGGCAGGGGGGAATGAGCAGTTCTTC
CDR3: CASSFPPGAGGNEQFF

J: TRBJ1-5
size: .
V: TRBV28
D: TRBD1
DNA: TGTGCCAGCAGCCAAAGGAGGACTTACAGGGGGCGGCAGCCCCAGCATTTT
CDR3: CASSQRRTYRGRQPQHF

J: TRBJ2-3
size: .
V: TRBV7-9
D: TRBD2
DNA: TGTGCCAGCAGCGTTCCGGGCCGCGGGGGGCCAGATACGCAGTATTTT
CDR3: CASSVPGRGGPDTQYF

J: TRBJ1-1
size: .
V: TRBV18
D: .
DNA: TGTGCCAGCTCACCAACAGCCCAGAACACTGAAGCTTTCTTT
CDR3: CASSPTAQNTEAFF

J: TRBJ1-1
size: .
V: TRBV9
D: .
DNA: TGTGCCAGCCGATCCGGGACAGAAGCTTTCTTT
CDR3: CASRSGTEAFF

J: TRBJ2-5
size: .
V: TRBV10-2
D: .
DNA: TGCGCCAGCAGTGAGTTGGGGTCTAGGAGGGAGACCCAGTACTTC
CDR3: CASSELGSRRETQYF

J: TRBJ1-1
size: once
V: TRBV29-1
D: TRBD1
DNA: TGCAGCGTTCAGGGGGGAACTGAAGCTTTCTTT
CDR3: CSVQGGTEAFF

J: TRBJ2-3
size: .
V: TRBV29-1
D: .
DNA: TGCAGCGTTCCTAAGGTGGGGGGTACGCAGTATTTT
CDR3: CSVPKVGGTQYF

J: TRBJ2-3
size: .
V: TRBV24-1
D: .
DNA: TGTGCCACCAGTGACGTCCTAGGTTGGAGCACAGATACGCAGTATTTT
CDR3: CATSDVLGWSTDTQYF

J: TRBJ1-1
size: few
V: TRBV6-2/TRBV6-3
D: .
DNA: TGTGCCAGCAGTTACGCGGCCTCTGAAGCTTTCTTT
CDR3: CASSYAASEAFF

J: TRBJ1-5
size: .
V: TRBV7-8
D: TRBD1
DNA: TGTGCCAGCAGCTCAGGGACAGGCAATCAGCCCCAGCATTTT
CDR3: CASSSGTGNQPQHF

J: TRBJ2-7
size: .
V: TRBV4-1
D: TRBD2
DNA: TGCGCCAGCAGCCAGGAGAACGGACTAGCGGCTGGCGAGCAGTACTTC
CDR3: CASSQENGLAAGEQYF

J: TRBJ1-2
size: .
V: TRBV27
D: TRBD1
DNA: TGTGCCAGCAGTCCGACCGGGACAGCTTACGGCTACACCTTC
CDR3: CASSPTGTAYGYTF

J: TRBJ1-1
size: .
V: TRBV6-6
D: .
DNA: TGTGCCAGCAGTTACCCCATGAACACTGAAGCTTTCTTT
CDR3: CASSYPMNTEAFF